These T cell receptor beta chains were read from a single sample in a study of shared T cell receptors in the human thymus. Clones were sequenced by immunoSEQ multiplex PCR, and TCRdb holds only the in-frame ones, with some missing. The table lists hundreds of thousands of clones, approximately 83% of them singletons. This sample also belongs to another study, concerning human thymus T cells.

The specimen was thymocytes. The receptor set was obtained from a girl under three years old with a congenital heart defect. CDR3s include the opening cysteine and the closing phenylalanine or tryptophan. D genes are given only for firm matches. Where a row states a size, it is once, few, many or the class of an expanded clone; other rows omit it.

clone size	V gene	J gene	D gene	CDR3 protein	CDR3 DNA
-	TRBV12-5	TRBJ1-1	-	CASGKDGTNTEAFF	TGTGCTAGTGGTAAGGACGGGACAAACACTGAAGCTTTCTTT
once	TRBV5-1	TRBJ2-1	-	CASSTGTEGGQFF	TGCGCCAGCAGCACAGGGACGGAAGGTGGGCAGTTCTTC
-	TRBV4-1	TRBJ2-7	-	CASSQGVGAYEQYF	TGCGCCAGCAGCCAAGGGGTAGGGGCCTACGAGCAGTACTTC
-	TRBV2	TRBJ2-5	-	CASSEDAQGETQYF	TGTGCCAGCAGTGAAGACGCCCAGGGGGAGACCCAGTACTTC
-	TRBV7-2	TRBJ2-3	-	CASSPENGGRVSTDTQYF	TGTGCCAGCTCCCCGGAGAACGGCGGGCGGGTGAGCACAGATACGCAGTATTTT
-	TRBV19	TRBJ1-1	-	CASSIVTAKNTEAFF	TGTGCCAGTAGTATAGTAACAGCCAAGAACACTGAAGCTTTCTTT
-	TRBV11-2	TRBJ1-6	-	CASSRTDKSGSPLHF	TGTGCCAGCAGCAGGACAGACAAGTCGGGTTCACCCCTCCACTTT
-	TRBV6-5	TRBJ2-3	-	CASKLTGQYF	TGTGCCAGCAAGCTGACAGGGCAGTATTTT
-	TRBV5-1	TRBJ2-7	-	CASSRVRGTGYEQYF	TGCGCCAGCAGCCGAGTACGGGGTACCGGCTACGAGCAGTACTTC
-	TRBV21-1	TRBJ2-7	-	CASSRNSGWLLDEQYF	TGTGCCAGCAGCCGGAATAGCGGCTGGCTTTTGGACGAGCAGTACTTC
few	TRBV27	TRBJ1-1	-	CASRPGQNTEAFF	TGTGCCAGCAGGCCGGGACAGAACACTGAAGCTTTCTTT
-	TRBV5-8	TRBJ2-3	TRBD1	CASSYTGAVDTQYF	TGTGCCAGCAGTTATACAGGGGCGGTAGATACGCAGTATTTT
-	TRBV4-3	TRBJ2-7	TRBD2	CASSQDENRGGQYEQYF	TGCGCCAGCAGCCAAGATGAGAACCGGGGGGGCCAATACGAGCAGTACTTC
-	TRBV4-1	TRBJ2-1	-	CAAGTGTFYEQFF	TGCGCCGCAGGGACCGGGACATTCTATGAGCAGTTCTTC
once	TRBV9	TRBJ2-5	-	CASSVDGETQYF	TGTGCCAGCAGCGTAGACGGGGAGACCCAGTACTTC
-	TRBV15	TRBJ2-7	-	CATSSGNRDFSYEQYF	TGTGCCACCAGCAGTGGAAACAGGGATTTCTCCTACGAGCAGTACTTC
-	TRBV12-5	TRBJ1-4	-	CASGLASQQVTNEKLFF	TGTGCTAGTGGTTTGGCGTCGCAGCAGGTTACTAATGAAAAACTGTTTTTT
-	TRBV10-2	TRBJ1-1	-	CASSDRKGQGWTEAFF	TGCGCCAGCAGTGATCGAAAGGGGCAGGGGTGGACTGAAGCTTTCTTT
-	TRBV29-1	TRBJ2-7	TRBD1	CSALRGGQGVDEQYF	TGCAGCGCCCTCCGCGGGGGACAGGGGGTTGACGAGCAGTACTTC
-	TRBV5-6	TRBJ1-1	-	CASNRDQGTLNTEAFF	TGTGCCAGCAACAGGGATCAGGGCACTCTGAACACTGAAGCTTTCTTT
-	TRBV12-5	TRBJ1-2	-	CASGLARPSGDGISVKDGYTF	TGTGCTAGTGGTTTGGCCCGACCGTCGGGGGACGGCATTTCAGTCAAGGACGGCTACACCTTC
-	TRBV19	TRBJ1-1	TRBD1	CASSIDRVDTEAFF	TGTGCCAGTAGTATTGACAGGGTCGACACTGAAGCTTTCTTT
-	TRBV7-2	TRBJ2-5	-	CASSFYQILQETQYF	TGTGCCAGCAGCTTTTACCAGATCCTGCAAGAGACCCAGTACTTC
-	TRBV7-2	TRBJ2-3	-	CASSFKPCGGQTDTQYF	TGTGCCAGCAGCTTCAAGCCGTGCGGGGGACAAACAGATACGCAGTATTTT
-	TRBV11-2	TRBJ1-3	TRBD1	CASSPDRGSGNTIYF	TGTGCCAGCAGCCCGGACAGGGGCTCTGGAAACACCATATATTTT
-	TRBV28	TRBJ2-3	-	CASSLFPGQKSTDTQYF	TGTGCCAGCAGTTTATTCCCCGGACAGAAGAGCACAGATACGCAGTATTTT
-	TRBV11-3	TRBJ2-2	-	CASSLKREAIAGELFF	TGTGCCAGCAGCTTAAAGAGGGAGGCTATCGCCGGGGAGCTGTTTTTT
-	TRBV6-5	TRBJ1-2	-	CASSYSGGGYTF	TGTGCCAGCAGTTACAGCGGAGGTGGCTACACCTTC
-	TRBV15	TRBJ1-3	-	CATSRRGSSGNTIYF	TGTGCCACCAGCCGAAGAGGAAGCTCTGGAAACACCATATATTTT
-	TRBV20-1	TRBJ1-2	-	CSARDRAGYTF	TGCAGTGCTAGAGACAGGGCTGGCTACACCTTC
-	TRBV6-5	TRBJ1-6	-	CASSYMSSSYNSPLHF	TGTGCCAGCAGTTATATGTCGAGCTCCTATAATTCACCCCTCCACTTT
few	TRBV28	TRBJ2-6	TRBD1	CASRPRGQDRGREDHSGANVLTF	TGTGCCAGCAGACCCCGAGGGCAGGACAGGGGGCGCGAGGACCACTCTGGGGCCAACGTCCTGACTTTC